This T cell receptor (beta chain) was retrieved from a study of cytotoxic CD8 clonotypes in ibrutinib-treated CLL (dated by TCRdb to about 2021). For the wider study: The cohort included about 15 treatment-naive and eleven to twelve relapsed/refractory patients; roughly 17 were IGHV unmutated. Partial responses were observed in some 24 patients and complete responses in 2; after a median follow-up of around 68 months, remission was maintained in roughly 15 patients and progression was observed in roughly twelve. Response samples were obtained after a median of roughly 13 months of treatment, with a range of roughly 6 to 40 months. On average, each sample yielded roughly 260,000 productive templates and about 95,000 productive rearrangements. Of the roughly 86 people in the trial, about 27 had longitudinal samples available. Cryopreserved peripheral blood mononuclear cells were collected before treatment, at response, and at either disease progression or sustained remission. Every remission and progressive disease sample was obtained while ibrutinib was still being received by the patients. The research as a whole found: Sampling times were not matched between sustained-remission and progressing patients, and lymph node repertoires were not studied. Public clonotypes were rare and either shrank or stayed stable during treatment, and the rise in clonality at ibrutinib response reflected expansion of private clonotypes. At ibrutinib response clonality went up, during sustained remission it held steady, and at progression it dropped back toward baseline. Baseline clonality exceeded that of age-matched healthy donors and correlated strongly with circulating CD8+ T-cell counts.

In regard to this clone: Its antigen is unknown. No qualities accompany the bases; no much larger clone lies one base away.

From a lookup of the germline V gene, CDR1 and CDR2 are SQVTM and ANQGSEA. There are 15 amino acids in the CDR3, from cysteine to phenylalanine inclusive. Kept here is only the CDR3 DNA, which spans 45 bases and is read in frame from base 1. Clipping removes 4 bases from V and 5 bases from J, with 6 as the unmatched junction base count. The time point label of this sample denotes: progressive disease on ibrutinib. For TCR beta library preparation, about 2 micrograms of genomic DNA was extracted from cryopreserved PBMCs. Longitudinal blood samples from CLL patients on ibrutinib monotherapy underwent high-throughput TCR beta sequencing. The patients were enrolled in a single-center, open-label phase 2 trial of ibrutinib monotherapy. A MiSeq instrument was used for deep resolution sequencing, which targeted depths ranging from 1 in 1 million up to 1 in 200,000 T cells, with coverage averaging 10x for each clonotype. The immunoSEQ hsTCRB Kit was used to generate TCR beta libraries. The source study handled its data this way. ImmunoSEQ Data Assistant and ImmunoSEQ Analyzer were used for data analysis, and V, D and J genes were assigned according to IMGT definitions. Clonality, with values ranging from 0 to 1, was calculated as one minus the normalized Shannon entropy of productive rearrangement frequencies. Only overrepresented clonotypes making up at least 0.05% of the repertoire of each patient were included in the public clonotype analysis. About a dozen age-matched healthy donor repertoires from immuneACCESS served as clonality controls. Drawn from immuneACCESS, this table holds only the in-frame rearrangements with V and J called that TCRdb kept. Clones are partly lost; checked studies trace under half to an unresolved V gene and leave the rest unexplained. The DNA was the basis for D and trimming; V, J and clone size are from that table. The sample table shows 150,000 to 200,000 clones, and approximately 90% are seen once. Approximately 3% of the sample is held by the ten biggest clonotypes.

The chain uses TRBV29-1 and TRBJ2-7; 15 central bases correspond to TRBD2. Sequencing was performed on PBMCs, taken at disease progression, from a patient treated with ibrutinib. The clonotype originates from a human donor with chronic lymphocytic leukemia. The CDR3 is CSVAGLAGGVNEQYF. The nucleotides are TGCAGCGTTGCGGGACTAGCGGGAGGAGTTAACGAGCAGTACTTC.